The sequence of this T cell receptor beta chain was determined in a study of identical twins. Study-level points and caveats: Excess sharing by twins proved weaker in beta out-of-frame sequences.

The CDR3 consists of 13 residues. The V end was cut by 4 bases, the J end by 3 bases, with 8 bases between. The V gene's germline CDR1 is SGHTA and CDR2 FQGNSA. On this clonotype: The antigen is undetermined.

It was template switching that added a universal primer site, and there were unique molecular identifiers on the cDNA. TCRdb reprocessed the 5' RACE reads via MiXCR and lists one record per CDR3 protein. The sample lists 650,000 to 800,000 distinct CDR3 sequences, 8.5% to 9% seen once, with 0.98% in the top ten. These records were also assigned to another study, of yellow fever vaccine responses in identical twins.

Sequenced sample: PBMCs. The TCR originated in a woman in her late teens or twenties in good health. V and J are TRBV7-2 and TRBJ2-3; D is unclear. The CDR3 DNA follows: TGTGCCAGCAGCTCCGGAATGACAGATACGCAGTATTTT. Its translation: CASSSGMTDTQYF. Supplemented by reference TRBV7-2 and TRBJ2-3, the full variable domain reads GAGVSQSPSNKVTEKGKDVELRCDPISGHTALYWYRQSLGQGLEFLIYFQGNSAPDKSGLPSDRFSAERTGGSVSTLTIQRTQQEDSAVYLCASSSGMTDTQYFGPGTRLTVL.